This paragraph reports one T cell receptor beta chain. The record originates from a study of cytomegalovirus exposure and HLA in healthy donors. Primers for the PCR totalled 60 Vbeta and 13 Jbeta. Sequencing was performed with immunoSEQ multiplex PCR; in TCRdb, only in-frame clones are kept and a portion is missing. Altogether 130,000 to 150,000 clones are present, 60% to 85% being singletons, with the ten largest covering 10% to 15%. This CDR3 has 13 amino acids. In germline, CDR1 is SGHTA, CDR2 FQGNSA. V shed 1 base and J shed 4 bases, with 8 bases lying between them. The chain employs TRBV7-2 and TRBJ2-7; unclear D gene. The specimen was PBMCs. This sequence originates from a man aged 35-49 years in good health and CMV-seropositive. CDR3 residues: CASSLEAEYEQYF. The DNA for the CDR3 is TGTGCCAGCAGCTTAGAGGCGGAATACGAGCAGTACTTC.